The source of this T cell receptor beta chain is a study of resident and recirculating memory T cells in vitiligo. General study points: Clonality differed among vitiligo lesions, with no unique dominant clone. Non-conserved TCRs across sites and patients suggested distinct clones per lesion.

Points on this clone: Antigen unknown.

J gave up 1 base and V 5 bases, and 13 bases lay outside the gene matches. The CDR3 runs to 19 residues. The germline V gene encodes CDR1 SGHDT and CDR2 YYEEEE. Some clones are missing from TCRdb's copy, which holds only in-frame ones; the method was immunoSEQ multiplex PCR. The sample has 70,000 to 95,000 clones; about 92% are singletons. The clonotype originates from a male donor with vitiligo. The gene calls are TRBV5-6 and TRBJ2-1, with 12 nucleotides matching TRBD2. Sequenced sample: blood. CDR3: CASSAAGTSGPSSYNEQFF. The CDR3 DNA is TGTGCCAGCAGTGCCGCCGGGACTAGCGGGCCCTCATCCTACAATGAGCAGTTCTTC.